The next 21 T cell receptor beta chains were all read from a single sample in a study of blood T cell repertoires in COVID-19. The data were produced by immunoSEQ multiplex PCR, yet TCRdb's version contains in-frame clones alone and is incomplete. The sample has 380,000 or so clones, less than 90% seen once. Specimen: peripheral blood. These receptors were obtained from a woman aged 55-70 years with COVID-19, enrolled during active disease.

V gene TRBV3-1 (or the pseudogene TRBV3-2) combines with J gene TRBJ1-2; D unclear. CDR3 length: 13 amino acids. The germline V gene encodes CDR1 LGHDT and CDR2 YNNKEL (reference sequence). Trimming took off 5 bases at V and 2 bases at J, with 9 bases between the two ends. The CDR3 nucleotides read TGTGCCAGCAGCTCACTAGCCAACTATGGCTACACCTTC. Translation gives CASSSLANYGYTF.

This clone came up a few times. J is TRBJ2-1 and V is TRBV30, with 10 nucleotides matching TRBD2. CDR3 size: 13 residues. Germline V gene data show CDR1 as GTSNPN and CDR2 as SVGIG (reference sequence). V was pared by 2 bases and J by 9 bases, with 4 bases of the junction left unmatched. CDR3 region: CAWSSGGAVEQFF. The CDR3 DNA sequence: TGTGCCTGGAGTAGCGGGGGGGCAGTTGAGCAGTTCTTC.

V is TRBV6-5 and J is TRBJ1-2, with no clear D. This CDR3 region has 14 residues. CDR1 is MNHEY, CDR2 SVGAGI, per germline. Trimming cost V 2 bases and J 2 bases, with 9 bases left between them. CDR3 in amino acids: CASSYREENYGYTF. As DNA, the CDR3 is TGTGCCAGCAGTTACCGGGAGGAAAACTATGGCTACACCTTC.

The V gene is TRBV7-3, the J gene TRBJ2-3; the match to TRBD2 covers 13 bases. CDR1 is SGHTA and CDR2 is FQGTGA in the germline V gene. Germline trimming cut 5 bases from V and 2 bases from J; bases unmatched to any gene: 4. The CDR3 contains 16 residues. Written as DNA, the CDR3 is TGTGCCAGCAGCCCGACTAGCGGGGGGCCCACAGATACGCAGTATTTT. Translation gives CASSPTSGGPTDTQYF.

This chain uses TRBV6-2 or TRBV6-3 with TRBJ1-1; 9 bases align to TRBD1. The CDR3 extends over 16 amino acids. Germline loops: CDR1 MNHEY, CDR2 SVGEGT. Losses at the gene ends were 6 bases for V and 1 base for J; bases not matched to a gene: 9. CDR3 in amino acids: CASSFSRGQGNTEAFF. The CDR3 nucleotides read TGTGCCAGCAGCTTCTCTCGGGGACAGGGGAACACTGAAGCTTTCTTT.

The chain is built from TRBV19 and TRBJ2-5; the match to TRBD2 covers 8 bases. Germline-derived CDR1 and CDR2 are LNHDA and SQIVND (reference sequence). The trim removed 8 bases at V and 5 bases at J, leaving 13 bases unmatched. The length of the CDR3 is 15 residues. CDR3 sequence reads: CASSETGTRSETQYF. CDR3 nucleotides: TGTGCCAGTTCTGAGACCGGGACTAGATCCGAGACCCAGTACTTC.

This chain's CDR3 is CASSAGGGRQPQHF. As DNA, the CDR3 is TGTGCCAGCTCGGCTGGGGGGGGCAGACAGCCCCAGCATTTT. The V and J genes are TRBV6-5 and TRBJ1-5, with D possibly being TRBD1 (6 bases). The V end was cut by 8 bases, the J end by 7 bases, with 18 bases between. The germline CDR1 and CDR2 sequences are MNHEY and SVGAGI. The CDR3 contains 14 residues.

The chain carries TRBV4-1 and TRBJ2-7, with 9 bases identical to TRBD1. V lost 0 bases and J lost 4; bases outside the gene matches: 4. Per germline, CDR1 MGHRA and CDR2 YSYEKL. The CDR3 is 15 residues long. CDR3 sequence reads: CASSQDHRGLYEQYF. In nucleotides, the CDR3 is TGCGCCAGCAGCCAAGATCACAGGGGGCTATACGAGCAGTACTTC.

The chain links TRBV5-4 to TRBJ1-3; D perhaps matches TRBD1 (5 bases). The germline gives CDR1 SGHNT, CDR2 YYREEE (reference sequence). Trimming took 2 bases from V and 1 from J, leaving 7 bases between them. The CDR3 is 14 amino acids. The CDR3 DNA reads TGTGCCAGCAGCTTCGGGGGATCTGGAAACACCATATATTTT. Protein sequence: CASSFGGSGNTIYF.

The CDR3 loop reads CASSIYGQGNQPQHF. Here the CDR3 DNA reads TGTGCCAGTAGTATATATGGCCAGGGAAATCAGCCCCAGCATTTT. The V and J genes are TRBV19 and TRBJ1-5; D perhaps matches TRBD1 (5 bases). The CDR3 extends over 15 amino acids. Germline V gives CDR1 LNHDA, CDR2 SQIVND (reference sequence). The germline V and J ends were trimmed by 2 bases and 4 bases, with 12 bases remaining between them. Complete variable domain (other parts from reference TRBV19 and TRBJ1-5): DGGITQSPKYLFRKEGQNVTLSCEQNLNHDAMYWYRQDPGQGLRLIYYSQIVNDFQKGDIAEGYSVSREKKESFPLTVTSAQKNPTAFYLCASSIYGQGNQPQHFGDGTRLSIL.

The genes are TRBV5-1 and TRBJ1-1; 7 nucleotides line up with TRBD1. Looked up from germline, CDR1 is SGHRS and CDR2 is YFSETQ. The CDR3 sequence is 13 residues long. Unmatched junction bases numbered 5, after V lost 5 bases and J lost 4 bases. In DNA form, the CDR3 reads TGCGCCAGCAGAGGTAACAGGGGCACTGAAGCTTTCTTT. It yields the protein CASRGNRGTEAFF.

A single count supports this clone. V usage is TRBV9 and J usage is TRBJ2-1; 10 nucleotides match TRBD1. V gave up 3 bases and J gave up 6 bases; unmatched junction bases: 6. This CDR3 comprises 15 residues. Germline CDR1 reads SGDLS; CDR2 reads YYNGEE. The CDR3 sequence: CASSEDRGGFNEQFF. The CDR3 DNA reads TGTGCCAGCAGCGAGGACAGGGGGGGATTCAATGAGCAGTTCTTC.

Only a few counts were recorded for this clone. V usage is TRBV24-1 and J usage is TRBJ1-2; 9 bases map to TRBD1. Germline CDR1 reads KGHDR; CDR2 reads SFDVKD. This CDR3 comprises 14 residues. Losses at the gene ends were 2 bases for V and 4 bases for J; bases not matched to a gene: 1. CDR3 in DNA: TGTGCCACCAGTGATTCGGACAGGGGCTATGGCTACACCTTC. Translating gives CATSDSDRGYGYTF.

This clone is a singleton in its sample. CDR3 loop: CASSTDPRQGENKNIQYF. In DNA form, the CDR3 reads TGTGCCAGTAGCACCGACCCAAGACAGGGGGAAAACAAAAACATTCAGTACTTC. V and J are TRBV19 and TRBJ2-4, with 9 bases that match TRBD1. Germline-derived CDR1 and CDR2 are LNHDA and SQIVND (reference sequence). Trimming removed 6 bases from V and 3 bases from J; junction bases left unmatched: 15. The CDR3 is 18 amino acids.

The V and J genes are TRBV7-2 and TRBJ1-1, with a tentative D call TRBD1 (6 bases). The CDR3 sequence is 11 residues long. CDR1 and CDR2 (germline): SGHTA, FQGNSA. V lost 6 bases to trimming and J lost 5 bases, with 7 bases between them. The CDR3 protein is CASRRGTEAFF. The CDR3 DNA follows: TGTGCCAGCAGGAGGGGGACTGAAGCTTTCTTT. The variable domain in full, with the rest retrieved from reference TRBV7-2 and TRBJ1-1, is GAGVSQSPSNKVTEKGKDVELRCDPISGHTALYWYRQSLGQGLEFLIYFQGNSAPDKSGLPSDRFSAERTGGSVSTLTIQRTQQEDSAVYLCASRRGTEAFFGQGTRLTVV.

The gene calls are TRBV2 and TRBJ1-2; D call uncertain. CDR1 SNHLY and CDR2 FYNNEI come from the germline V gene. Trimming took off 11 bases at V and 5 bases at J, with 12 bases between the two ends. The CDR3 is made up of 11 amino acids. DNA of the CDR3: TGTGCCCACCTCCGGTCGTATGGCTACACCTTC. Residues: CAHLRSYGYTF.

V is TRBV11-3 and J is TRBJ2-2; a possible D gene is TRBD2 (5 bases). The V end was cut by 1 base, the J end by 8 bases, with 11 bases between. The CDR3 is 14 amino acids. From germline, CDR1 is SGHNT and CDR2 YENEEA. The CDR3 loop is CASSLGRGSGELFF. The CDR3 DNA sequence: TGTGCCAGCAGCTTAGGTCGGGGTTCTGGGGAGCTGTTTTTT.

The CDR3 DNA is TGCAGTGCTATATTACTAGATACGCAGTATTTT. It specifies CSAILLDTQYF. V is TRBV20-1 and J is TRBJ2-3; unclear D gene. CDR3 length equals 11 residues. CDR1 is DFQATT and CDR2 is SNEGSKA in the germline V gene (reference sequence). V gave up 4 bases and J gave up 5 bases, with 7 bases separating them.

This chain uses TRBV5-5 with TRBJ1-2, with 7 positions matching TRBD1. CDR1 SGHKS and CDR2 YYEKEE come from the germline V gene (reference sequence). The length of the CDR3 is 15 residues. V gave up 0 bases and J gave up 6 bases; unmatched junction bases: 8. CDR3 amino acids: CASSLVLQGLHGYTF. The CDR3 DNA reads as TGTGCCAGCAGCTTGGTGTTACAGGGGTTGCATGGCTACACCTTC.

V gene TRBV4-1 combines with J gene TRBJ1-2; tentatively, D is TRBD1 (6 bases). The length of the CDR3 is 16 residues. The germline V gene has CDR1 MGHRA and CDR2 YSYEKL. Trimming took off 3 bases at V and 0 bases at J, with 14 bases between the two ends. The CDR3: CASSQPKQGSNYGYTF. The CDR3 bases are TGCGCCAGCAGCCAGCCCAAACAGGGTTCTAACTATGGCTACACCTTC.

This rearrangement joins TRBV4-1 to TRBJ1-2, with 10 nucleotides matching TRBD1. With V trimmed by 0 bases and J by 2 bases, 0 bases remained unmatched. The CDR3 is made up of 15 amino acids. Germline CDR1 reads MGHRA; CDR2 reads YSYEKL. The CDR3 DNA follows: TGCGCCAGCAGCCAAGAGGACAGGGGGAACTATGGCTACACCTTC. As protein: CASSQEDRGNYGYTF.